This is a list of T cell receptor beta chains from one sample in a study of Graves' ophthalmopathy and Graves' hyperthyroidism. TCRdb analysed the multiplex PCR reads with MiXCR anew, one entry per CDR3 protein. The table has approximately 500,000 distinct CDR3 sequences, 14% seen once. Sequences were obtained from blood. Receptors were obtained from a woman between 25 and 40 years old with Graves' ophthalmopathy. CDR3s include the opening cysteine and the closing phenylalanine or tryptophan. Each record gives: clone size, D gene, J gene, V gene, CDR3 protein, CDR3 DNA. The D gene is left open where the match is weak. The listing skips clone size in some rows; elsewhere it reads once, few, many or a size class.

abundance: many
d_gene: .
j_gene: TRBJ1-2
v_gene: TRBV27
CDR3aa: CASSPGLQGGYYGYTF
CDR3nt: TGTGCCAGCAGTCCAGGCCTCCAGGGTGGATACTATGGCTACACCTTC

abundance: many
d_gene: TRBD1
j_gene: TRBJ1-2
v_gene: TRBV28
CDR3aa: CASRPPGQLLYGYTF
CDR3nt: TGTGCCAGCAGGCCTCCGGGACAGCTACTCTATGGCTACACCTTC

abundance: many
d_gene: .
j_gene: TRBJ1-2
v_gene: TRBV2
CDR3aa: CATQEDNYGYTF
CDR3nt: TGTGCCACCCAGGAGGACAACTATGGCTACACCTTC

abundance: many
d_gene: .
j_gene: TRBJ2-5
v_gene: TRBV12-5
CDR3aa: CASGSGAWQETQYF
CDR3nt: TGTGCTAGTGGCTCGGGTGCGTGGCAAGAGACCCAGTACTTC

abundance: many
d_gene: .
j_gene: TRBJ2-7
v_gene: TRBV14
CDR3aa: CASSQRGGYEQYF
CDR3nt: TGTGCCAGCAGCCAAAGGGGGGGCTACGAGCAGTACTTC

abundance: many
d_gene: .
j_gene: TRBJ1-1
v_gene: TRBV5-1
CDR3aa: CASSLTNRREAFF
CDR3nt: TGCGCCAGCAGCTTAACTAACAGGAGAGAAGCTTTCTTT

abundance: many
d_gene: .
j_gene: TRBJ1-5
v_gene: TRBV12-3/TRBV12-4
CDR3aa: CASRASGYSNQPQHF
CDR3nt: TGTGCCAGCAGGGCGTCAGGCTATAGCAATCAGCCCCAGCATTTT

abundance: many
d_gene: .
j_gene: TRBJ1-1
v_gene: TRBV12-5
CDR3aa: CASGRPGVGGEAFF
CDR3nt: TGTGCTAGTGGACGGCCCGGGGTTGGGGGTGAAGCTTTCTTT

abundance: many
d_gene: TRBD2
j_gene: TRBJ2-7
v_gene: TRBV20-1
CDR3aa: CSASSGGVTYEQYF
CDR3nt: TGCAGTGCTAGCAGCGGGGGTGTGACGTACGAGCAGTACTTC

abundance: many
d_gene: TRBD2
j_gene: TRBJ2-7
v_gene: TRBV20-1
CDR3aa: CSAPPAGVWEQYF
CDR3nt: TGCAGTGCGCCGCCAGCGGGAGTGTGGGAGCAGTACTTC

abundance: many
d_gene: TRBD2
j_gene: TRBJ2-7
v_gene: TRBV3-1
CDR3aa: CASSQGGLAGYEQYF
CDR3nt: TGTGCCAGCAGCCAAGGTGGACTAGCGGGATACGAGCAGTACTTC

abundance: few
d_gene: TRBD1
j_gene: TRBJ1-1
v_gene: TRBV11-2
CDR3aa: CASSKGQGGNTEAFF
CDR3nt: TGTGCCAGCAGCAAAGGACAGGGCGGTAACACTGAAGCTTTCTTT

abundance: many
d_gene: .
j_gene: TRBJ1-1
v_gene: TRBV6-1
CDR3aa: CASSLFNRAGNTEAFF
CDR3nt: TGTGCCAGCAGCCTCTTCAACAGGGCGGGGAACACTGAAGCTTTCTTT

abundance: .
d_gene: .
j_gene: TRBJ1-6
v_gene: TRBV16
CDR3aa: CASSQPTENSPLHF
CDR3nt: TGTGCCAGCAGCCAACCCACAGAGAATTCACCCCTCCACTTT

abundance: few
d_gene: .
j_gene: TRBJ1-1
v_gene: TRBV27
CDR3aa: CASRVYQGTEAFF
CDR3nt: TGTGCCAGCAGGGTCTACCAGGGGACTGAAGCTTTCTTT

abundance: many
d_gene: .
j_gene: TRBJ1-1
v_gene: TRBV6-1
CDR3aa: CASSEFVGTEAFF
CDR3nt: TGTGCCAGCAGTGAATTTGTGGGTACTGAAGCTTTCTTT

abundance: many
d_gene: .
j_gene: TRBJ1-6
v_gene: TRBV5-1
CDR3aa: CASSLGSDNSPLHF
CDR3nt: TGCGCCAGCAGCTTGGGCAGTGACAATTCACCCCTCCACTTT

abundance: many
d_gene: .
j_gene: TRBJ2-7
v_gene: TRBV5-1
CDR3aa: CASSSNPTSVEQYF
CDR3nt: TGCGCCAGCAGTTCCAACCCGACCTCCGTCGAGCAGTACTTC

abundance: few
d_gene: TRBD1
j_gene: TRBJ1-2
v_gene: TRBV12-3/TRBV12-4
CDR3aa: CASIEGQGFNYGYTF
CDR3nt: TGTGCCAGCATCGAGGGACAGGGGTTTAACTATGGCTACACCTTC

abundance: many
d_gene: TRBD1
j_gene: TRBJ2-7
v_gene: TRBV30
CDR3aa: CAWSDRDRGYEQYF
CDR3nt: TGTGCCTGGAGTGACCGGGACAGGGGCTACGAGCAGTACTTC

abundance: .
d_gene: .
j_gene: TRBJ2-5
v_gene: TRBV15
CDR3aa: CTTGRPGREETQYF
CDR3nt: TGTACCACCGGCAGACCGGGACGGGAAGAGACCCAGTACTTC

abundance: many
d_gene: TRBD2
j_gene: TRBJ2-5
v_gene: TRBV5-1
CDR3aa: CASSPIAGGPETQYF
CDR3nt: TGCGCCAGCAGCCCTATAGCGGGAGGGCCTGAGACCCAGTACTTC

abundance: .
d_gene: .
j_gene: TRBJ2-2
v_gene: TRBV11-2
CDR3aa: CASNLRVGELFF
CDR3nt: TGTGCCAGCAACCTTCGCGTGGGGGAGCTGTTTTTT

abundance: few
d_gene: .
j_gene: TRBJ1-1
v_gene: TRBV12-3/TRBV12-4
CDR3aa: CASSLTPRGLNTEAFF
CDR3nt: TGTGCCAGCAGTTTAACCCCCCGGGGACTGAACACTGAAGCTTTCTTT

abundance: many
d_gene: .
j_gene: TRBJ1-2
v_gene: TRBV12-3/TRBV12-4
CDR3aa: CASRRQVDGYTF
CDR3nt: TGTGCCAGCAGAAGACAGGTTGATGGCTACACCTTC

abundance: many
d_gene: TRBD1
j_gene: TRBJ1-2
v_gene: TRBV7-2
CDR3aa: CASSLQEAGGGGYTF
CDR3nt: TGTGCCAGCAGCCTCCAAGAAGCAGGGGGCGGTGGCTACACCTTC

abundance: .
d_gene: .
j_gene: TRBJ2-2
v_gene: TRBV7-9
CDR3aa: CARGAGTGELFF
CDR3nt: TGTGCCAGAGGGGCCGGCACCGGGGAGCTGTTTTTT

abundance: few
d_gene: TRBD1
j_gene: TRBJ2-7
v_gene: TRBV5-6
CDR3aa: CASSAEQTGYEQYF
CDR3nt: TGTGCCAGCAGCGCTGAACAGACAGGGTACGAGCAGTACTTC

abundance: .
d_gene: TRBD1
j_gene: TRBJ2-7
v_gene: TRBV18
CDR3aa: CASSPKIQGGGGYEQYF
CDR3nt: TGTGCCAGCTCACCGAAAATACAGGGGGGAGGAGGCTACGAGCAGTACTTC

abundance: many
d_gene: .
j_gene: TRBJ1-2
v_gene: TRBV9
CDR3aa: CASSVAVEGFYGYTF
CDR3nt: TGTGCCAGCAGCGTAGCTGTGGAAGGTTTCTATGGCTACACCTTC

abundance: many
d_gene: .
j_gene: TRBJ1-1
v_gene: TRBV27
CDR3aa: CASSPGGGGIEAFF
CDR3nt: TGTGCCAGCAGTCCCGGTGGGGGGGGAATTGAAGCTTTCTTT

abundance: many
d_gene: .
j_gene: TRBJ2-7
v_gene: TRBV20-1
CDR3aa: CSARAPSPMAYEQYF
CDR3nt: TGCAGTGCTAGAGCCCCCAGTCCTATGGCCTACGAGCAGTACTTC

abundance: .
d_gene: TRBD1
j_gene: TRBJ2-2
v_gene: TRBV30
CDR3aa: CAFPMRGTGTGELFF
CDR3nt: TGTGCCTTTCCGATGCGGGGGACAGGGACCGGGGAGCTGTTTTTT

abundance: .
d_gene: .
j_gene: TRBJ1-1
v_gene: TRBV10-1
CDR3aa: CASSEPWAGAEAFF
CDR3nt: TGCGCCAGCAGTGAGCCGTGGGCCGGGGCTGAAGCTTTCTTT

abundance: few
d_gene: .
j_gene: TRBJ2-7
v_gene: TRBV6-2/TRBV6-3
CDR3aa: CSVGMDRVYEQYF
CDR3nt: TGTTCCGTTGGGATGGACAGAGTCTACGAGCAGTACTTC

abundance: few
d_gene: .
j_gene: TRBJ2-4
v_gene: TRBV30
CDR3aa: CAWSLLDQGIQYF
CDR3nt: TGTGCCTGGAGCCTTCTTGACCAGGGGATTCAGTACTTC

abundance: many
d_gene: .
j_gene: TRBJ2-5
v_gene: TRBV14
CDR3aa: CASSQDLGKETQYF
CDR3nt: TGTGCCAGCAGCCAAGATCTCGGTAAAGAGACCCAGTACTTC

abundance: many
d_gene: .
j_gene: TRBJ1-2
v_gene: TRBV6-5
CDR3aa: CASSYAVEYGYTF
CDR3nt: TGTGCCAGCAGTTACGCTGTGGAGTATGGCTACACCTTC

abundance: many
d_gene: .
j_gene: TRBJ2-1
v_gene: TRBV14
CDR3aa: CASSQAGKGYNEQFF
CDR3nt: TGTGCCAGCAGCCAAGCGGGGAAAGGGTACAATGAGCAGTTCTTC

abundance: .
d_gene: TRBD1
j_gene: TRBJ2-7
v_gene: TRBV30
CDR3aa: CAWSTGQGWYEQYF
CDR3nt: TGTGCCTGGAGTACGGGACAGGGTTGGTACGAGCAGTACTTC

abundance: many
d_gene: TRBD2
j_gene: TRBJ2-5
v_gene: TRBV9
CDR3aa: CASSVGPVTSGQETQYF
CDR3nt: TGTGCCAGCAGCGTAGGCCCCGTCACTAGCGGCCAAGAGACCCAGTACTTC

abundance: .
d_gene: .
j_gene: TRBJ2-7
v_gene: TRBV12-3/TRBV12-4
CDR3aa: CASSLEWGGDPEQYF
CDR3nt: TGTGCCAGCAGTTTGGAATGGGGGGGCGATCCCGAGCAGTACTTC

abundance: many
d_gene: TRBD1
j_gene: TRBJ1-1
v_gene: TRBV6-2/TRBV6-3
CDR3aa: CASSRTGENTEAFF
CDR3nt: TGTGCCAGCAGCCGGACAGGGGAGAACACTGAAGCTTTCTTT

abundance: many
d_gene: TRBD1
j_gene: TRBJ1-5
v_gene: TRBV12-3/TRBV12-4
CDR3aa: CASSLRTGRVPQHF
CDR3nt: TGTGCCAGCAGTTTACGGACAGGGAGAGTGCCCCAGCATTTT

abundance: many
d_gene: .
j_gene: TRBJ2-7
v_gene: TRBV28
CDR3aa: CASSFQNYEQYF
CDR3nt: TGTGCCAGCAGTTTTCAAAACTACGAGCAGTACTTC

abundance: few
d_gene: TRBD1
j_gene: TRBJ2-7
v_gene: TRBV30
CDR3aa: CAWTMDRPGYEQYF
CDR3nt: TGTGCCTGGACCATGGACAGGCCTGGATACGAGCAGTACTTC

abundance: few
d_gene: .
j_gene: TRBJ2-7
v_gene: TRBV20-1
CDR3aa: CSAREVSTYEQYF
CDR3nt: TGCAGTGCTAGGGAGGTATCCACCTACGAGCAGTACTTC

abundance: many
d_gene: .
j_gene: TRBJ2-7
v_gene: TRBV30
CDR3aa: CAWSRSYEQYF
CDR3nt: TGTGCCTGGAGTAGGTCCTACGAGCAGTACTTC

abundance: few
d_gene: TRBD1
j_gene: TRBJ2-4
v_gene: TRBV19
CDR3aa: CASSLGQGQGTNGKNIQYF
CDR3nt: TGTGCCAGTAGTCTAGGACAGGGGCAAGGAACTAATGGCAAAAACATTCAGTACTTC

abundance: many
d_gene: .
j_gene: TRBJ1-3
v_gene: TRBV3-1
CDR3aa: CASSQTVSGNTIYF
CDR3nt: TGTGCCAGCAGCCAGACGGTCTCTGGAAACACCATATATTTT

abundance: many
d_gene: .
j_gene: TRBJ2-7
v_gene: TRBV27
CDR3aa: CASRFSQDGHGTEQYF
CDR3nt: TGTGCCAGCAGATTTTCCCAGGACGGACATGGAACCGAGCAGTACTTC

abundance: few
d_gene: .
j_gene: TRBJ2-5
v_gene: TRBV20-1
CDR3aa: CSAIKGSQETQYF
CDR3nt: TGCAGTGCTATAAAGGGTTCCCAAGAGACCCAGTACTTC

abundance: .
d_gene: TRBD1
j_gene: TRBJ2-7
v_gene: TRBV6-1
CDR3aa: CASKVGTGGYEQYF
CDR3nt: TGTGCCAGCAAAGTCGGGACAGGGGGCTACGAGCAGTACTTC

abundance: many
d_gene: TRBD2
j_gene: TRBJ2-7
v_gene: TRBV27
CDR3aa: CASSPTSGRAGGSYEQYF
CDR3nt: TGTGCCAGCAGTCCGACTAGCGGGAGGGCCGGAGGGTCCTACGAGCAGTACTTC

abundance: many
d_gene: .
j_gene: TRBJ2-5
v_gene: TRBV28
CDR3aa: CASTRALRETQYF
CDR3nt: TGTGCCAGCACCCGGGCCCTGAGGGAGACCCAGTACTTC

abundance: many
d_gene: .
j_gene: TRBJ2-5
v_gene: TRBV20-1
CDR3aa: CSASHLGQSLVTQYF
CDR3nt: TGCAGTGCTAGTCATCTGGGGCAGAGTCTCGTGACCCAGTACTTC

abundance: .
d_gene: TRBD1
j_gene: TRBJ1-1
v_gene: TRBV11-1
CDR3aa: CASSSAGDNRGGTEAFF
CDR3nt: TGTGCCAGCAGCTCAGCCGGAGACAACAGGGGCGGAACTGAAGCTTTCTTT

abundance: .
d_gene: TRBD1
j_gene: TRBJ2-5
v_gene: TRBV13
CDR3aa: CASSSLDRGRETQYF
CDR3nt: TGTGCCAGCAGCTCACTCGACAGGGGGCGTGAGACCCAGTACTTC

abundance: few
d_gene: .
j_gene: TRBJ1-1
v_gene: TRBV4-3
CDR3aa: CASSQPGVNTEAFF
CDR3nt: TGCGCCAGCAGCCAACCCGGGGTGAACACTGAAGCTTTCTTT